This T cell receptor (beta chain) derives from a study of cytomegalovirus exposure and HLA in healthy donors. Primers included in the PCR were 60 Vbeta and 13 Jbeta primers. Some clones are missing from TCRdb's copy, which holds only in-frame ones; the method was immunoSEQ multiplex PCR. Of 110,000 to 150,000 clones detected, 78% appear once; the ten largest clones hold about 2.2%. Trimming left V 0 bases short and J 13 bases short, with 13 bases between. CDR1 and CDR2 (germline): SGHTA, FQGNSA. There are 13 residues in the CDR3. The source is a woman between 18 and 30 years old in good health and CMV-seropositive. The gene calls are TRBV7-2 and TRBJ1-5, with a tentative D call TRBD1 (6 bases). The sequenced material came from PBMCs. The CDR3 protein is CASSLAWQGSQHF. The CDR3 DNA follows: TGTGCCAGCAGCTTAGCATGGCAGGGGAGTCAGCATTTT.